This T cell receptor beta chain was identified during a study of identical twins. Study conclusions and caveats: Fewer insertions were carried by abundant cord blood beta clonotypes, but none was seen in memory repertoires.

The ends lost 4 bases at V and 7 bases at J; junction bases unmatched: 7. The germline CDR1 and CDR2 sequences are SGHNT and YENEEA. The CDR3 is 15 amino acids. Using its own MiXCR run on the 5' RACE reads, TCRdb lists one record per CDR3 protein. The sample holds under 300,000 distinct CDR3 sequences, roughly 12% seen once. In its sample, this clonotype was seen a few times. The antigen is undetermined. The sample was also linked to a second study, of yellow fever vaccine responses in identical twins.

The source material was memory (CD45RO+) T cells sorted from blood. V and J are TRBV11-3 and TRBJ2-2; 9 bases line up with TRBD2. The receptor was derived from a woman under 30 in good health. As DNA, the CDR3 is TGTGCCAGCAGCTCCGTAGCGGGAGTTCACGGGGAGCTGTTTTTT. It yields the protein CASSSVAGVHGELFF.